The 10 T cell receptor beta chains below come from one sample, sequenced in a study of cytomegalovirus exposure and HLA in healthy donors. A multiplex PCR was run with 60 Vbeta primers and 13 Jbeta primers. Sequenced by immunoSEQ multiplex PCR; TCRdb stores in-frame clones only, minus some. The sample consists of 200,000 or so clones, 82% of them appearing once. The sequenced material came from PBMCs. The receptors were sampled from a boy aged 2 to 10 in good health and CMV-seronegative.

The chain has TRBV18 and TRBJ2-1; 8 bases are a match to TRBD2. Germline V gene data show CDR1 as KGHSH and CDR2 as LQKENI. After removal of 6 bases from V and 3 bases from J, the junction contained 7 bases not matched to a gene. CDR3 length: 15 residues. DNA of the CDR3: TGTGCCAGCTCGCCTAATAGCGGGGTCTACAATGAGCAGTTCTTC. It encodes CASSPNSGVYNEQFF.

The V call is TRBV7-9, the J call TRBJ2-3; D unclear. The CDR3 loop spans 15 amino acids. Germline loops: CDR1 SEHNR, CDR2 FQNEAQ (reference sequence). Trimming left V 4 bases short and J 1 base short, with 12 bases between. The CDR3 region has the DNA TGTGCCAGCAGCTCGGTGACTTCAGGCACAGATACGCAGTATTTT. Protein: CASSSVTSGTDTQYF.

This clone was counted only a few times. This sequence joins TRBV9 and TRBJ1-1, with D possibly TRBD1 on 5 matching bases. CDR3 size: 15 residues. V was cut by 2 bases and J by 0 bases, with 11 bases left in between. The germline V gene encodes CDR1 SGDLS and CDR2 YYNGEE. CDR3 coding DNA: TGTGCCAGCAGCGTTGGAGGGGCCATGAACACTGAAGCTTTCTTT. Translating gives CASSVGGAMNTEAFF.

The table lists this clone with a count of one. V gene TRBV10-3 combines with J gene TRBJ2-1; the D call may be TRBD1 or TRBD2 (7 bases each). CDR1 ENHRY and CDR2 SYGVKD come from the germline V gene. The V gene lost 10 bases and the J gene lost 5 bases, with 18 bases spanning the gap. The CDR3 is 14 amino acids. The DNA of the CDR3 is TGTGCCAGCAGGGGGGGTGGGGTCAACAATGAGCAGTTCTTC. It encodes CASRGGGVNNEQFF.

The chain has TRBV7-9 and TRBJ2-3, with a weak D call TRBD2 (6 bases). There are 13 residues in the CDR3. Germline lookup yields CDR1 SEHNR and CDR2 FQNEAQ (reference sequence). The V end was cut by 9 bases, the J end by 4 bases, with 14 bases between. The CDR3 reads CASLGGQADTQYF. The CDR3 DNA reads as TGTGCCAGTCTAGGAGGGCAGGCAGATACGCAGTATTTT.

This chain connects TRBV5-4 to TRBJ2-7, with TRBD1 matching over 11 bases. Germline trimming cut 4 bases from V and 4 bases from J; bases unmatched to any gene: 4. Per germline, CDR1 SGHNT and CDR2 YYREEE (reference sequence). CDR3 length: 14 residues. In nucleotides, the CDR3 is TGTGCCAGCAGCCTGGACAGGGGGCCTTACGAGCAGTACTTC. This encodes CASSLDRGPYEQYF.

This chain uses TRBV4-3 with TRBJ1-3; 7 nucleotides match TRBD1. V shed 0 bases and J 7 bases; nucleotides not matched to a gene: 3. This CDR3 contains 14 residues. In germline, CDR1 is LGHNA, CDR2 YSLEER. In DNA form, the CDR3 reads TGCGCCAGCAGCCAAGATAGGGGGCCGAACACCATATATTTT. The encoded protein is CASSQDRGPNTIYF.

This chain joins TRBV4-3 and TRBJ2-3, with 8 bases aligning to TRBD2. Germline trimming cut 3 bases from V and 0 bases from J; bases unmatched to any gene: 5. This CDR3 contains 16 residues. Germline CDR1 and CDR2: LGHNA and YSLEER. CDR3 coding DNA: TGCGCCAGCAGCCAGGATTTAGCGGGGAGCACAGATACGCAGTATTTT. Encoded protein: CASSQDLAGSTDTQYF.

This clone was found once. This CDR3 is CASSPNRSGGNSPLHF. The CDR3 bases are TGTGCCAGCAGCCCGAATCGATCAGGGGGGAATTCACCCCTCCACTTT. The chain uses TRBV4-2 and TRBJ1-6, with 7 bases lining up with TRBD1. V was pared by 4 bases and J by 7 bases, with 10 bases of the junction left unmatched. CDR1 is LGHNA and CDR2 is YNFKEQ in the germline V gene. The length of the CDR3 is 16 residues.

The chain links TRBV7-8 to TRBJ2-7; 7 bases match TRBD1. CDR1 and CDR2 (germline): SGHVS, FQNEAQ. This CDR3 spans 12 amino acids. V lost 4 bases to trimming and J lost 8 bases; unmatched junction nucleotides: 5. The CDR3 coding sequence is TGTGCCAGCAGCTATCAGGGGGAGAAGCAGTACTTC. This sequence encodes CASSYQGEKQYF. Filled out from reference TRBV7-8 and TRBJ2-7, the complete variable domain reads GAGVSQSPRYKVAKRGQDVALRCDPISGHVSLFWYQQALGQGPEFLTYFQNEAQLDKSGLPSDRFFAERPEGSVSTLKIQRTQQEDSAVYLCASSYQGEKQYFGPGTRLTVT.